This T cell receptor beta chain emerged from a study of blood T cells in healthy people across ages. The second PCR ran about 6 to 12 cycles with a sample-barcoded 5' primer and J-beta primers. One entry per CDR3 protein, called by TCRdb with MiXCR from the 5' RACE reads. The data contain 1.5 million to 2 million distinct CDR3 sequences, about 31% of them seen just once; the ten biggest clones take up around 10%. RNA extraction gave at least 5 micrograms of total RNA per sample. The CDR3 is made up of 15 amino acids. In germline, CDR1 is SNHLY, CDR2 FYNNEI. Trimming pared 4 bases from V and 0 bases from J, leaving 7 bases between.

This receptor was identified in a woman in her twenties or thirties in good health. This chain connects TRBV2 to TRBJ2-6, with a weak D call TRBD1 (6 bases). The sequenced sample was blood. CDR3 in amino acids: CASSGGPSGANVLTF. The DNA of the CDR3 is TGTGCCAGCAGTGGGGGGCCCTCTGGGGCCAACGTCCTGACTTTC.